The rows below give T cell receptor beta chains drawn from one sample of a study of cytomegalovirus exposure and HLA in healthy donors. The data were produced by immunoSEQ multiplex PCR, yet TCRdb's version contains in-frame clones alone and is incomplete. The sample carries about 190,000 clones, roughly four fifths recorded once. Source material: PBMCs. These receptor sequences come from a man in his fifties or sixties in good health and CMV-seronegative. CDR3s include the opening cysteine and the closing phenylalanine or tryptophan. The order of the fields is J gene, V gene, D gene, CDR3 length, clone size, CDR3 protein, CDR3 DNA. The D gene is left open where the match is weak. Size tells how often a clone was seen (once, few, many) or the class of an expanded clone, and some rows leave it out.

TRBJ1-2	TRBV6-5	-	12	few	CASSAGSLGYTF	TGTGCCAGCTCCGCGGGGTCCCTGGGCTACACCTTC
TRBJ1-4	TRBV5-1	-	16	-	CASSIRGAHTNEKLFF	TGCGCCAGCAGCATACGGGGGGCGCATACTAATGAAAAACTGTTTTTT
TRBJ1-4	TRBV9	-	14	-	CASTSGGAGEKLFF	TGTGCCAGCACCTCTGGGGGGGCTGGGGAAAAACTGTTTTTT
TRBJ2-7	TRBV11-3	TRBD1	14	-	CASSSDYGQDEQYF	TGTGCCAGCAGCTCAGATTATGGACAGGACGAGCAGTACTTC
TRBJ2-7	TRBV7-2	TRBD2	14	-	CASSLPGLDYEQYF	TGTGCCAGCAGCCTACCGGGACTAGACTACGAGCAGTACTTC
TRBJ2-1	TRBV6-5	TRBD2	16	-	CASSYVLAGGHNEQFF	TGTGCCAGCAGTTACGTACTAGCGGGAGGGCACAATGAGCAGTTCTTC
TRBJ2-7	TRBV4-3	TRBD2	15	-	CASSPSRGVVHEQYF	TGCGCCAGCAGCCCCAGCCGGGGGGTGGTCCACGAGCAGTACTTC
TRBJ1-6	TRBV5-1	TRBD1	19	-	CASSSDGTGFLSYNSPLHF	TGCGCCAGCAGCTCGGATGGGACAGGATTTCTCTCCTATAATTCACCCCTCCACTTT
TRBJ2-5	TRBV9	TRBD2	21	-	CASSVGVASGGVSKIQETQYF	TGTGCCAGCAGCGTAGGGGTGGCTAGCGGGGGCGTCTCGAAAATCCAAGAGACCCAGTACTTC
TRBJ2-7	TRBV6-5	-	16	once	CASSYSTVGQGYEQYF	TGTGCCAGCAGTTACTCGACTGTGGGCCAGGGCTACGAGCAGTACTTC
TRBJ2-3	TRBV14	TRBD2	17	few	CASSQGTGTRSTDTQYF	TGTGCCAGCAGCCAAGGAACCGGGACTAGAAGCACAGATACGCAGTATTTT
TRBJ1-2	TRBV6-6	TRBD1	14	-	CASSYGQGAYGYTF	TGTGCCAGCAGTTATGGACAGGGGGCGTACGGCTACACCTTC
TRBJ2-7	TRBV25-1	-	14	-	CASSDFWGDYEQYF	TGTGCCAGCAGTGATTTTTGGGGGGACTACGAGCAGTACTTC
TRBJ1-1	TRBV7-9	-	14	-	CASSSRVPNTEAFF	TGTGCCAGCAGCTCCCGGGTCCCGAACACTGAAGCTTTCTTT
TRBJ1-2	TRBV4-3	TRBD1	16	-	CASSQALAGGSIGYTF	TGCGCCAGCAGCCAAGCATTGGCAGGGGGCTCGATAGGCTACACCTTC
TRBJ2-2	TRBV7-6	TRBD2	15	once	CASSPGTTNTGELFF	TGTGCCAGCAGCCCAGGGACTACCAACACCGGGGAGCTGTTTTTT
TRBJ2-3	TRBV5-1	-	15	-	CASSFSRLDTDTQYF	TGCGCCAGCAGCTTTTCTAGGCTAGACACAGATACGCAGTATTTT
TRBJ2-3	TRBV5-4	-	15	-	CASSFRTGRTDTQYF	TGTGCCAGCAGCTTTCGTACAGGGAGAACAGATACGCAGTATTTT
TRBJ2-7	TRBV5-8	-	15	-	CASSLQRTASYEQYF	TGTGCCAGCAGCTTGCAGCGAACCGCGTCCTACGAGCAGTACTTC
TRBJ2-3	TRBV11-2	TRBD2	15	-	CASSLGSGGTDTQYF	TGTGCCAGCAGCTTAGGTAGCGGGGGAACAGATACGCAGTATTTT